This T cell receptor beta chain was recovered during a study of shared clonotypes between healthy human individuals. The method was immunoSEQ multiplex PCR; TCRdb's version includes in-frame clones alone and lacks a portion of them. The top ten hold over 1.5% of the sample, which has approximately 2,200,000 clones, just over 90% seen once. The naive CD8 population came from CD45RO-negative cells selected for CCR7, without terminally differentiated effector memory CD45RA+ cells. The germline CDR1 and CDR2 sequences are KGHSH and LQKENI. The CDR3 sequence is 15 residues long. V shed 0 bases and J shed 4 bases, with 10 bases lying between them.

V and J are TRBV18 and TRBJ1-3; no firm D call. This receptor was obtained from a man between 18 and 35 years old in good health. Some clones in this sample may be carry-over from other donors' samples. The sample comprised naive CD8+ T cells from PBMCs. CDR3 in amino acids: CASSPPKGLGNTIYF. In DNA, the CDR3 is TGTGCCAGCTCACCACCGAAGGGTCTCGGAAACACCATATATTTT.